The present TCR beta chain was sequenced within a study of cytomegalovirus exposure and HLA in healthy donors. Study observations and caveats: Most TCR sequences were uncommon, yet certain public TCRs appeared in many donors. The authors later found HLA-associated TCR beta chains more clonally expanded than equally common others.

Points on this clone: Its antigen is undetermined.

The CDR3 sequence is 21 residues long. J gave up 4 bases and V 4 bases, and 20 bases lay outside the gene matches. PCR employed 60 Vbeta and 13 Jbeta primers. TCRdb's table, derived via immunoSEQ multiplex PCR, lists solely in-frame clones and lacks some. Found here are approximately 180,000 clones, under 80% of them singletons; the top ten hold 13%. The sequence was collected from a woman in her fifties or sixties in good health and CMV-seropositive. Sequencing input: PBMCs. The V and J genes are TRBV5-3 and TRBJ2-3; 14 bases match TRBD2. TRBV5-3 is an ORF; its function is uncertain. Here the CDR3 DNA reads TGTGCCAGAAGCGGTGGTTCCGGGACTAGCGGGGGACCCTCATACCCAGATACGCAGTATTTT. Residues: CARSGGSGTSGGPSYPDTQYF.